The clone carrying this T cell receptor (beta chain) was counted a few times. Its cognate antigen is unknown. The time point was: sample taken at primary tumor resection. TCRs were sequenced from unsorted whole RNA of tumor, nontumor lung or PBMC. Donation came from some 72 patients with untreated early-stage non-small cell lung cancer. The ends lost 6 bases at V and 6 bases at J; junction bases unmatched: 8. This CDR3 is 15 amino acids long. The entry originates in a study of spatial heterogeneity in lung cancer. Notes on the study in general: At tumor resection, ubiquitous expanded TCRs were detected in blood more often than later.

Using its own MiXCR run on the 5' RACE reads, TCRdb lists one record per CDR3 protein. The sample includes about 23,000 distinct CDR3 sequences, under 4% of them seen just once. This specimen was PBMCs, taken at surgery. This chain uses TRBV12-3 or TRBV12-4 with TRBJ2-3, with 11 bases lining up with TRBD2. The receptor comes from a female donor with early-stage non-small cell lung cancer. The CDR3 sequence is CASSQLAGAADTQYF. Here the CDR3 DNA reads TGTGCCAGCAGCCAACTAGCGGGAGCTGCTGATACGCAGTATTTT.